This T cell receptor (beta chain) is from a study of cytomegalovirus exposure and HLA in healthy donors (dated by TCRdb to 2016 to 2017). About the study as a whole: According to an earlier analysis of 587 of the donors, roughly 180 million T cells yielded roughly 110 million unique TCR beta sequences and about 300 Gb of sequence data. An early release covering 550 to 700 HLA-typed donors comprised about 300 gigabases of sequencing data and 65 million to 100 million unique TCR sequences. A later analysis re-examined previously published TCR beta repertoires from more than 550 donors and added high-resolution HLA genotyping to investigate patterns of TCR occurrence. The number of donors typed differed by locus, with 629-630 for A, B, C, DRB1 and DQB1, around 500 for DQA1, nearly 610 for DPA1, and some 440 for DPB1. A later genetic analysis used genome-wide SNP genotypes for about three fifths of the 666 donors, treating that subset as a discovery cohort. To predict cytomegalovirus infection status, the study brought together high-throughput TCR immunosequencing, statistical association of individual TCRs with disease status, and machine learning. Of the approximately 400 genotyped donors, 81% were placed in the genetic ancestry cluster associated with self-reported Caucasian donors. Both class I and class II loci were covered by HLA typing, at four-digit resolution. To decide whether each TCR beta V gene segment behaved as functional or pseudogenic, an earlier analysis of some 580 of the donors relied on high-throughput TCR beta sequencing. Roughly 5 DR-DQ haplotypes were handled as single units for association and clustering, since linkage in the cohort was strong. In the later analysis, no new phenotypic data were used to find candidate immune exposures; instead, reliance was placed on TCR beta sequences and their occurrence across donors. Donor age, sex, ethnicity and CMV serostatus were compiled together with the repertoire data. The study aimed to test whether cataloging public T cell receptors could reveal signatures of past pathogen exposure. Among approximately 370 genotyped donors of the cohort, an average of approximately 220,000 unique TCR beta nucleotide sequences was sequenced per donor, of which 15% to 20% were non-productive. Every repertoire in the discovery cohort had been generated on one and the same sequencing platform. In addition to the first cohort of about 650 subjects, a separate validation cohort of some 120 different subjects was used. The T cell repertoires of under 750 subjects were profiled by immunosequencing and related to cytomegalovirus serostatus. On the study overall, not on this receptor specifically: Immune exposure information for the cohort was limited to CMV serostatus. The study listed over 150 TCR beta chains as associated with cytomegalovirus. In an earlier analysis of fewer than 700 of the donors, most TCR beta V segments appeared in productive rearrangements about 87% or about 30% of the time, broadly matching IMGT annotations. A later analysis found that most CMV-associated TCR beta chains appeared HLA-restricted, with HLA associations seemingly driven largely by CMV exposure. The presence/absence analyses assumed that sequencing depth was roughly uniform across donors, and that assumption may not be true. In a later analysis, several top co-occurrence clusters were reported to appear linked to parvovirus B19, influenza, CMV and Epstein-Barr virus. Because HLA typing was unavailable for some donors at each locus, only the typed subset was used in association tests. The cohort was sequenced for TCR beta chains only, and without alpha or paired-chain data the features that could be detected were limited. Because counts were too low, roughly 16 rarely observed V segments, including chromosome 9 orphons, were excluded from the earlier analysis of 587 of the donors. In vitro tests confirmed that a few of the cytomegalovirus-associated TCR beta chains recognize cytomegalovirus antigens. Most TCR sequences were seen in very few donors, while some public TCRs were found in many individuals. An association between a missense DCLRE1C variant and V-gene and J-gene trimming of TCR beta chains was found in a later genetic analysis and replicated in an independent cohort. Compared with the roughly 670-donor mean, donors in an Asian-associated ancestry cluster had fewer N-insertions in productive TCRs, according to a later genetic analysis. A further reported finding was that TCR beta sequences accurately predicted the HLA-A and HLA-B alleles for most subjects in the first cohort. Some IMGT-functional V segments, including TRBV6-2 and TRBV6-3, could not be told apart with the 87-base-pair reads, so those segments were excluded. At a false discovery rate of 0.05, a later analysis linked roughly 17,000 TCR beta sequences to specific HLA alleles. In a later analysis, HLA-associated TCR beta chains showed more clonal expansion and lower generation probabilities than non-associated chains that were equally common. The authors suggested that the approach could potentially be extended to other disease states and immunological phenotypes. Cytomegalovirus status was reported to be diagnosed by the classifier with high specificity and sensitivity in both the original and validation cohorts. Correlated functional status among segregating V segments might be attributable to linkage disequilibrium, but an unknown experimental factor could not be ruled out. Strong co-occurrence of HLA alleles, especially DR and DQ, made assigning TCR associations to individual alleles difficult. In a later analysis, TCR association rates were found to vary across HLA loci, with the most associated TCRs seen for DRB1 alleles and the fewest for HLA-C alleles. A group of highly shared sequence variants was considered likely to be a technical artifact of the sequencing pipeline.

From the cysteine through the phenylalanine, the CDR3 covers 13 amino acids. The DNA shown is the 39-base CDR3, in frame from base 1. As encoded in the germline V gene, CDR1 is SGHTA while CDR2 is FQGNSA. The junction carries 8 bases between V and J, which are trimmed by 2 bases and 6 bases respectively. The cohort consisted of 666 healthy bone marrow donors. Cohort members were all nominally healthy when sampled, although unrecorded immune exposures were likely present. The donor was CMV seropositive and was included in the group of 250 to 300 seropositive cohort members. A peripheral blood sample was provided by each donor, and peripheral blood mononuclear cells were used for TCR beta sequencing. Genomic DNA extraction from the blood cell samples was performed with the Qiagen DNeasy Blood Extraction Kit. Notes on this clone: The clone's antigen remains unknown. No much larger clone is present one base from it, and per-base qualities are unavailable.

Library construction relied on the immunoSEQ multiplex PCR assay. For the multiplex PCR, a mixture combining 60 forward primers for TCR Vbeta segments and 13 reverse primers for TCR Jbeta segments was used. A multiplex PCR assay on genomic DNA amplified the CDR3 region of rearranged TCR beta genes. On the Illumina HiSeq System, the amplified TCR beta libraries were sequenced as 87-base-pair reads. Regarding the original processing steps: A later analysis tallied 75 million to 85 million unique TCR beta chains across the 666 repertoires, and roughly 11 million of those chains were shared by two or more donors. Raw reads were error-corrected and collapsed into unique sequences with a nearest-neighbor algorithm that merged closely related sequences to remove PCR and sequencing errors. CDR3 sequences were aligned to IMGT reference sequences to assign V, D and J gene segments. For a sequence to be retained, at least a six-nucleotide match to both a V gene segment and a J gene segment was required. Rearrangements were called productive when the CDR3 lacked stop codons and stayed in frame with V and J; all others were non-productive. Following IMGT convention, CDR3 was defined as the stretch from the second conserved V-encoded cysteine to the conserved J-encoded phenylalanine. The earlier analysis of 587 of the donors excluded any sequence lacking an unambiguous match to a single V gene segment. An earlier analysis of about 590 of the donors classified V segments as functional when productive rearrangements were above 56.7% and as segregating when the standard deviation between donors was above 5%. A statistical classification framework was built for diagnosing cytomegalovirus status from the catalog of TCR beta chain sequences. A later analysis assigned V and J genes by comparing TCR nucleotide sequences with IMGT/GENE-DB human TR gene sequences. Using the TCRdist pipeline, a later analysis assigned CDR3 sequences along with most-parsimonious VDJ recombination scenarios. In a later analysis, every TCR beta chain was defined by the combination of its CDR3 amino acid sequence and its V-gene family, and reads without a unique V-gene family were dropped. As a way to deal with suspected cross-contamination and a sequencing artifact, a later analysis dropped nearly 600 nucleotide sequences that were highly shared and had low generation probability. In a later analysis, a clonal expansion index for each public chain was calculated from normalized within-repertoire ranks of inferred template counts. A later analysis computed generation probabilities with a VDJ recombination model fitted to out-of-frame rearrangements, and checked the results against IGoR. In a later analysis, hypergeometric tests were used to score TCR-TCR, TCR-HLA and TCR-CMV co-occurrence, with a repertoire-size bias correction applied to TCR pairs. A later analysis estimated false discovery rates by permuting HLA or CMV assignments 20 times. In a later analysis, co-occurring TCRs were grouped using DBSCAN, and TCRdist sequence similarity was added for clustering within HLA-allele-positive subsets. Repertoires with fewer than 30,000 or more than 120,000 public chains, plus five repertoires with anomalous nucleotide sharing, were excluded from co-occurrence clustering. In its TCRdb copy, this immuneACCESS table keeps in-frame sequences only and misses some clones. Where compared with another copy, unresolved V genes explain less than half of these, and the others have no known cause. Clone size and V and J calls were adopted from that table, with D and trimming inferred from the DNA. The sample data list around 150,000 clones, and roughly 82% of these were observed just once. 5% to 6.5% of the sample goes to the ten largest clones.

The rearranged chain carries TRBV7-2 and TRBJ2-1, and possibly TRBD1, on 5 matching bases. This TCR derives from a man in his thirties or forties in good health and CMV-seropositive. Input material: PBMCs. The CDR3 amino acid sequence is: CASSLRQPNEQFF. The DNA reads TGTGCCAGCAGCTTACGACAGCCCAATGAGCAGTTCTTC.